This passage covers 5 T cell receptor beta chains from one sample sequenced in a study of OX40 agonist ivuxolimab in advanced cancers. Generated by immunoSEQ multiplex PCR, the TCRdb table keeps only in-frame clones and is missing some. The profile shows about 86,000 clones, 87% of them singletons. This material consisted of CD4+ or CD8+ T cells sorted from blood, taken in a trial of the OX40 agonist ivuxolimab. The origin of the receptors is an adult with an advanced solid tumor such as melanoma, head and neck, liver or kidney cancer.

The chain has TRBV7-3 and TRBJ2-1, with 13 nucleotides matching TRBD2. CDR3 size: 15 residues. Germline V CDR1 and CDR2: SGHTA, FQGTGA. V shed 6 bases, J shed 10 bases, and the junction held 9 bases outside the gene matches. For the CDR3, the DNA is TGTGCCAGCAGGCCAACTAGCGGGGGGGCCGGCGAGCAGTTCTTC. Protein sequence: CASRPTSGGAGEQFF.

V is TRBV30 and J is TRBJ1-5; D is perhaps TRBD1 (6 bases). CDR1 GTSNPN and CDR2 SVGIG come from the germline V gene (reference sequence). Trimming removed 3 bases at V and 3 bases at J, with 9 bases between. The CDR3 is made up of 13 amino acids. The CDR3 DNA reads as TGTGCCTGGAGCGGACAGATCAATCAGCCCCAGCATTTT. It yields the protein CAWSGQINQPQHF.

The chain links TRBV6-1 to TRBJ1-5; D uncertain. Trimming cost V 5 bases and J 2 bases, with 10 bases left between them. The CDR3 length is 14 residues. Per germline, CDR1 MNHNS and CDR2 SASEGT. CDR3 region: CASSLERGNQPQHF. In DNA form, the CDR3 reads TGTGCCAGCAGTCTTGAACGGGGCAATCAGCCCCAGCATTTT.

This chain joins TRBV29-1 and TRBJ2-1; 10 positions agree with TRBD2. Germline assignment: CDR1 SQVTM and CDR2 ANQGSEA. V lost 6 bases to trimming and J lost 9 bases; unmatched junction nucleotides: 8. The CDR3 totals 13 residues. The CDR3 DNA reads as TGCAGCGTCCCCGGCCTAGCGGGAGTTGAGCAGTTCTTC. Amino acid sequence: CSVPGLAGVEQFF.

This chain joins TRBV27 and TRBJ1-3, with 7 bases that match TRBD1. This CDR3 has 15 amino acids. The V gene's germline CDR1 is MNHEY and CDR2 SMNVEV (reference sequence). V trimming: 6 bases; J trimming: 9 bases; junction bases outside the gene matches: 14. The chain's CDR3 is CASSARQGGFGTIYF. CDR3 coding DNA: TGTGCCAGCAGCGCCCGACAGGGAGGGTTTGGCACCATATATTTT.